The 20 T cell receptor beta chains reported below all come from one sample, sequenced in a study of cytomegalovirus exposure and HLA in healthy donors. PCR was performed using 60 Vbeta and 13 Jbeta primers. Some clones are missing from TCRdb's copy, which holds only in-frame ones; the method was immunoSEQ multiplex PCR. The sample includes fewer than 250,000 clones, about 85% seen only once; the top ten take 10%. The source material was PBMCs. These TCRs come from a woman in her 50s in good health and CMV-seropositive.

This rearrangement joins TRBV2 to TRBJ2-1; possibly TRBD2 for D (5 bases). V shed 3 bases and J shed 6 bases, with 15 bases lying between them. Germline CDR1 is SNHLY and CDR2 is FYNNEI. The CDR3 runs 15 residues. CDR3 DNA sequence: TGTGCCAGCAGTGATAGGTCGGGGTTAGTCAATGAGCAGTTCTTC. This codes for CASSDRSGLVNEQFF.

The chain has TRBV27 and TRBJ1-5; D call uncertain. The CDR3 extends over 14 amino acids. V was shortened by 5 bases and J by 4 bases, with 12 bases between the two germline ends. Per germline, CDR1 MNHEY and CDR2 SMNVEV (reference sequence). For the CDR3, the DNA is TGTGCCAGCAGTCCCTATTCGGGAAATCAGCCCCAGCATTTT. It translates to CASSPYSGNQPQHF.

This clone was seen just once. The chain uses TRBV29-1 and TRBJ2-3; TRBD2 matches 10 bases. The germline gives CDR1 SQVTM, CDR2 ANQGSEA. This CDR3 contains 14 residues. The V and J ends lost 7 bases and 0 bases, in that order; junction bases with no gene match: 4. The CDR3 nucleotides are TGCAGCGACCTAGCGGGGGTGAGCACAGATACGCAGTATTTT. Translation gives CSDLAGVSTDTQYF.

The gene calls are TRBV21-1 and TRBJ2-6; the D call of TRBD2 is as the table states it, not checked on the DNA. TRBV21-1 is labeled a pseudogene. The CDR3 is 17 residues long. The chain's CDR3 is CASSKGASGRGANVLTF. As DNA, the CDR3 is TGTGCCAGCAGCAAAGGGGCGTCGGGGAGAGGGGCCAACGTCCTGACTTTC.

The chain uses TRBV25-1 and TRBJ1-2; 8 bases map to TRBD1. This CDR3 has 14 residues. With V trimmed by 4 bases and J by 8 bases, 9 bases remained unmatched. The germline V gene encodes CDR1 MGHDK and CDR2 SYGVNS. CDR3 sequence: CASSVGIRGQGYTF. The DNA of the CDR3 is TGTGCCAGCAGTGTGGGGATCAGGGGGCAAGGCTACACCTTC.

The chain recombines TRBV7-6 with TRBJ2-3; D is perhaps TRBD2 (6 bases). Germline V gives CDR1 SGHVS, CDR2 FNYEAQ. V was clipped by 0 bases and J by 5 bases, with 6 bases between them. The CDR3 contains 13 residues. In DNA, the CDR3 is TGTGCCAGCAGCTTAGCGGAGGGAGATACGCAGTATTTT. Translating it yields CASSLAEGDTQYF.

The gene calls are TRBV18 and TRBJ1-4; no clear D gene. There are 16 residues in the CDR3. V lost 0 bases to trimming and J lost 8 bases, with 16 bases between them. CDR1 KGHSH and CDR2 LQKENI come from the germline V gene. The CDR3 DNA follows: TGTGCCAGCTCACCACCGATGACTGCCGGAGGGGAAAAACTGTTTTTT. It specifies CASSPPMTAGGEKLFF.

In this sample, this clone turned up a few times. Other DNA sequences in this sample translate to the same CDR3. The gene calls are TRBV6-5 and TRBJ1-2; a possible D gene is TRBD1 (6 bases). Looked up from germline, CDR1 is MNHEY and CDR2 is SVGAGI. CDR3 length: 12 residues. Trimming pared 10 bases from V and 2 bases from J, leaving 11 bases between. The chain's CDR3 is CATRQVNYGYTF. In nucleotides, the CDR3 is TGTGCCACTCGACAGGTGAACTATGGCTACACCTTC.

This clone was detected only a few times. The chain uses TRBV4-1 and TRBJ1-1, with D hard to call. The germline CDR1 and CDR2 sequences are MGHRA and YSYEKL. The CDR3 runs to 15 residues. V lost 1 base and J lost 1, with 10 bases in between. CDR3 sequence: CASSQVNRKNTEAFF. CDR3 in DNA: TGCGCCAGCAGCCAAGTCAACAGAAAGAACACTGAAGCTTTCTTT.

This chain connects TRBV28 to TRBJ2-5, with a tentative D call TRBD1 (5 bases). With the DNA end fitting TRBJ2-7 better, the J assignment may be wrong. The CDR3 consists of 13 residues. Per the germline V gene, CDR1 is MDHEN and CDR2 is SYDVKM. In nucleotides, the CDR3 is TGTGCCAGCAGGGAGACAGTGTCCTACGAGCAGTACTTC. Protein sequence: CASRETVSYEQYF.

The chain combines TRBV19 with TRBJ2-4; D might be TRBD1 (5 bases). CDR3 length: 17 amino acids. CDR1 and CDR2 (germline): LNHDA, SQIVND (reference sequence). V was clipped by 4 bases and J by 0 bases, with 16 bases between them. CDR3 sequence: CASSNFDSLIAKNIQYF. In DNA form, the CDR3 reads TGTGCCAGTAGTAATTTTGACAGCCTGATAGCCAAAAACATTCAGTACTTC.

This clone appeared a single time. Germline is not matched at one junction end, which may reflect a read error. The CDR3 here is CSSSRQGSSYNSPLHF. Here the CDR3 DNA reads TGTTCCAGCAGCCGCCAGGGCAGCTCCTATAATTCACCCCTCCACTTT. The V gene is TRBV7-9, the J gene TRBJ1-6, with D perhaps TRBD1 (5 bases). CDR3 length equals 16 residues. The germline V gene has CDR1 SEHNR and CDR2 FQNEAQ (reference sequence).

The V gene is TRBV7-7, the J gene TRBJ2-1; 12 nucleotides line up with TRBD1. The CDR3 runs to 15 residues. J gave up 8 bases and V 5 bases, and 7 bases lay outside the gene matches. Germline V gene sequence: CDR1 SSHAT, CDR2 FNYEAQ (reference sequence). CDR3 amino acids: CASSLGTGGGYEQFF. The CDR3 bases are TGTGCCAGCAGCCTTGGGACAGGGGGCGGATATGAGCAGTTCTTC.

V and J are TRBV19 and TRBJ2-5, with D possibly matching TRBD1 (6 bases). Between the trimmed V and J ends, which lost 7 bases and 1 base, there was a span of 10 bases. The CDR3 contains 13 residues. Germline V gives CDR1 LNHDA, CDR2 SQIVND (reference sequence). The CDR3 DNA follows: TGTGCCAGTACCCCGGACAGCCAAGAGACCCAGTACTTC. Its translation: CASTPDSQETQYF.

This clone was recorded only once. Here the CDR3 DNA reads TGTGCCAGTAGCAACCAAGACAGCAATAATGAAAAACTGTTTTTT. Amino acids: CASSNQDSNNEKLFF. The rearrangement joins TRBV19 to TRBJ1-4, with D possibly matching TRBD1 (5 bases). V lost 6 bases to trimming and J lost 4 bases, with 15 bases between them. The CDR3 contains 15 residues. The germline V gene encodes CDR1 LNHDA and CDR2 SQIVND (reference sequence).

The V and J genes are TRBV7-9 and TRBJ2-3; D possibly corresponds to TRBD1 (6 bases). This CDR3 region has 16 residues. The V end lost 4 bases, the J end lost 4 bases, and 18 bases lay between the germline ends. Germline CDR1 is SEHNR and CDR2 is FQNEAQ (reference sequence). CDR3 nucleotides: TGTGCCAGCAGCTCTGGGGGCATAGGGGGAGCAGATACGCAGTATTTT. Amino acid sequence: CASSSGGIGGADTQYF.

The CDR3 coding sequence is TGTGCCAGCAGCTTAGGGACAGGGTTTGGCTACACCTTC. It translates to CASSLGTGFGYTF. The chain employs TRBV11-2 and TRBJ1-2; TRBD1 matches at 8 bases. The germline V gene encodes CDR1 SGHAT and CDR2 FQNNGV. This CDR3 spans 13 amino acids. Trimming removed 1 base from V and 7 bases from J; junction bases left unmatched: 2.

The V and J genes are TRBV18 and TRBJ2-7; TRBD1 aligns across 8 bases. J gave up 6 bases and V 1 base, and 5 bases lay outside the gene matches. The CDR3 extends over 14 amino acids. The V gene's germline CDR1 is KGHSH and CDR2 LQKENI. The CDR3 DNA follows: TGTGCCAGCTCACCACGGACAGGGAGGAGCGAGCAGTACTTC. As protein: CASSPRTGRSEQYF.

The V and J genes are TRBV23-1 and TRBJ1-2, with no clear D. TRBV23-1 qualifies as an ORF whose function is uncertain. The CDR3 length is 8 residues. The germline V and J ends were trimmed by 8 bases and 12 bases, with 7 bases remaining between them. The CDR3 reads CASPPHTF. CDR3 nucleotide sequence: TGCGCCAGCCCTCCCCACACCTTC.

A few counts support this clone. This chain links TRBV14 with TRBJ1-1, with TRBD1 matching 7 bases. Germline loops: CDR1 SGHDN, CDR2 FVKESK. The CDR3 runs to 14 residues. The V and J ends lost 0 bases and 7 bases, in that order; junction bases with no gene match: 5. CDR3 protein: CASSQDLGTVEAFF. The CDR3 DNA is TGTGCCAGCAGCCAAGATCTAGGGACAGTTGAAGCTTTCTTT. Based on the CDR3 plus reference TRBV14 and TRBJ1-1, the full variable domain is EAGVTQFPSHSVIEKGQTVTLRCDPISGHDNLYWYRRVMGKEIKFLLHFVKESKQDESGMPNNRFLAERTGGTYSTLKVQPAELEDSGVYFCASSQDLGTVEAFFGQGTRLTVV.